These T cell receptor beta chains were read from a single sample in a study of T cell responses to AZD1222 COVID-19 vaccine. Assay used: immunoSEQ multiplex PCR; TCRdb lists only in-frame clones, some missing. Among over 150,000 clones, approximately 94% were seen once, and the ten largest hold 1%. Sequenced here: peripheral blood, sampled 28 days after the second AZD1222 dose. The source of these receptors is an adult who received the AZD1222 COVID-19 vaccine. The CDR3 runs from the conserved cysteine through the conserved F or W. D genes are given only for firm matches. Size is stated for part of the rows, as once, few or many counts, or as a class when the clone is expanded.

cdr3_aa	cdr3_nt	cdr3_length	v_call	clone_size	j_call	d_call
CASTSELDRRFWTEAFF	TGTGCCAGTACCTCGGAGCTGGACAGGAGATTTTGGACTGAAGCTTTCTTT	17	TRBV19	-	TRBJ1-1	TRBD1
CASRRERDTQYF	TGTGCCAGCAGGAGAGAGCGGGATACGCAGTATTTT	12	TRBV28	-	TRBJ2-3	-
CASSPRGTGMAGNYGYTF	TGTGCCAGCTCACCGAGAGGGACAGGGATGGCGGGGAACTATGGCTACACCTTC	18	TRBV18	-	TRBJ1-2	TRBD1
CASSPIGTGVNEKLFF	TGTGCCAGCAGCCCTATAGGGACAGGGGTGAATGAAAAACTGTTTTTT	16	TRBV7-9	-	TRBJ1-4	TRBD1
CASRGTSGGIGELFF	TGTGCCAGCAGAGGGACTAGCGGGGGGATAGGGGAGCTGTTTTTT	15	TRBV6-5	-	TRBJ2-2	TRBD2
CASSRAVTLGGNTIYF	TGTGCCAGCAGCCGGGCGGTGACTCTGGGTGGAAACACCATATATTTT	16	TRBV3-1/TRBV3-2	few	TRBJ1-3	-
CASSLGDRTEKLFF	TGCGCCAGCAGCTTGGGGGACAGGACGGAAAAACTGTTTTTT	14	TRBV5-1	-	TRBJ1-4	TRBD1
CASSQARGRNEKLFF	TGCGCCAGCAGCCAAGCCAGGGGGCGGAATGAAAAACTGTTTTTT	15	TRBV4-1	-	TRBJ1-4	TRBD1
CASSHRQTGSTEAFF	TGTGCCAGCAGTCACCGGCAAACAGGGAGCACTGAAGCTTTCTTT	15	TRBV6-6	-	TRBJ1-1	-
CASSTDSGTRRYTEAFF	TGTGCCAGCAGCACAGACTCCGGGACCCGGCGGTACACTGAAGCTTTCTTT	17	TRBV7-9	-	TRBJ1-1	-
CASSYSLAGTEAFF	TGTGCCAGCAGTTACTCGCTGGCTGGCACTGAAGCTTTCTTT	14	TRBV6-5	-	TRBJ1-1	-
CASSPRVQGLATNEKLFF	TGTGCCAGCTCACCACGAGTCCAAGGGCTTGCAACTAATGAAAAACTGTTTTTT	18	TRBV18	-	TRBJ1-4	-
CASSYRGVVGYTF	TGTGCCAGCAGCTACAGGGGTGTCGTGGGCTACACCTTC	13	TRBV7-9	-	TRBJ1-2	TRBD1
CAIKKGAWTEAFF	TGTGCCATCAAGAAGGGGGCTTGGACTGAAGCTTTCTTT	13	TRBV10-3	-	TRBJ1-1	TRBD1
CASSLVQGRHAGELFF	TGCGCCAGCAGCTTGGTCCAGGGGCGCCACGCCGGGGAGCTGTTTTTT	16	TRBV5-1	-	TRBJ2-2	-
CASSDGTSGGGSTDTQYF	TGTGCCAGCAGTGACGGGACTAGCGGGGGAGGGAGCACAGATACGCAGTATTTT	18	TRBV6-1	few	TRBJ2-3	TRBD2
CASRYIPRGQSSYEQYF	TGTGCCAGCAGATACATCCCCCGGGGCCAGAGCTCCTACGAGCAGTACTTC	17	TRBV7-9	few	TRBJ2-7	-
CASRTGQGALQPQHF	TGTGCCAGCAGGACGGGACAGGGGGCTCTGCAGCCCCAGCATTTT	15	TRBV6-5	-	TRBJ1-5	TRBD1
CASSLQGNQPQHF	TGTGCCAGCAGCTTACAGGGAAATCAGCCCCAGCATTTT	13	TRBV7-8	-	TRBJ1-5	-
CASSLYRGRLRSNQPQHF	TGTGCCAGCAGTTTATACAGGGGGCGATTAAGGAGCAATCAGCCCCAGCATTTT	18	TRBV28	-	TRBJ1-5	TRBD1